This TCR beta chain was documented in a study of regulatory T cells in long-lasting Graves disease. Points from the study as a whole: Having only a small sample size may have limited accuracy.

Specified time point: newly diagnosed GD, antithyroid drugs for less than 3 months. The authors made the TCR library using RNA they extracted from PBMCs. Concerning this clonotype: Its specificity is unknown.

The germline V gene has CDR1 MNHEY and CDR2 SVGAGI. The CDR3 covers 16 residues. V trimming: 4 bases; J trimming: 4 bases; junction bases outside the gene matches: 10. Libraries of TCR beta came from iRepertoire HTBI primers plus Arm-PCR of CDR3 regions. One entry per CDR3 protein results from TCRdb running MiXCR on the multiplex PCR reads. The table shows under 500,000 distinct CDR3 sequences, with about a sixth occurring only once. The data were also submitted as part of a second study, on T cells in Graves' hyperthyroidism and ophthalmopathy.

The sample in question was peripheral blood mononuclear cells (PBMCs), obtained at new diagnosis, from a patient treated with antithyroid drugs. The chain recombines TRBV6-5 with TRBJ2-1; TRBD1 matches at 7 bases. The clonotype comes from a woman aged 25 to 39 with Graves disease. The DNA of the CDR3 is TGTGCCAGCAGTTTACAGGGGCTGAGCGGTTACAATGAGCAGTTCTTC. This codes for CASSLQGLSGYNEQFF.